This TCR beta chain was found in a study of CD8 T cells in ankylosing spondylitis. Study-level findings and limits: Blood of patients with ankylosing spondylitis appeared to be characterized by a TCR beta motif of about eight highly homologous variants. Matched synovial fluid from ankylosing spondylitis patients was reported to be enriched for disease-linked clones. In synovial fluid and blood from reactive arthritis, some motif variants were previously reported.

The TCR beta libraries were generated through quantitative 5'-RACE incorporating molecular barcodes. TCRdb independently ran MiXCR on the 5' RACE reads; one entry per CDR3 protein. The sample consists of some 220,000 distinct CDR3 sequences, 10% to 13% of them appearing once. This clonotype was observed at least ten times. Antigen unknown. The CDR3 runs to 15 residues. In germline, CDR1 is MNHEY, CDR2 SVGAGI. The V gene end was trimmed by 4 bases and the J gene end by 3 bases; junction bases not matched to a gene: 7. Input material: blood, either unsorted or a sorted T cell fraction (not recorded which). The chain uses TRBV6-5 and TRBJ2-3; TRBD2 matches at 7 bases. The origin of this receptor is a male donor with ankylosing spondylitis or in good health (not recorded which). The CDR3 reads CASSSPGSGTDTQYF. The CDR3 DNA is TGTGCCAGCAGTTCCCCGGGTAGCGGGACAGATACGCAGTATTTT.